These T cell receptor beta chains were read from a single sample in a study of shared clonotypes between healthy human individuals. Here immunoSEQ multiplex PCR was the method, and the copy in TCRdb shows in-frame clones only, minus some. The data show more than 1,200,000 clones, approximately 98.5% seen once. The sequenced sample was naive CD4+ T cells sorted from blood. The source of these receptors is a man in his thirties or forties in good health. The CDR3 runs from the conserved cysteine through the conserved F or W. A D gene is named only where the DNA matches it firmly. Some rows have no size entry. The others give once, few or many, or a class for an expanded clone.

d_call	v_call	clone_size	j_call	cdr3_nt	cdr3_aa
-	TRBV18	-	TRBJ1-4	TGTGCCAGCTCACCGGACAGAGGGCATGAAAAACTGTTTTTT	CASSPDRGHEKLFF
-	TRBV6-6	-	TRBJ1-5	TGTGCCAGCAGGGACGGCAATCAGCCCCAGCATTTT	CASRDGNQPQHF
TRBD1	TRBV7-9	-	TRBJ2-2	TGTGCCAGCAGCTTAGGAGGGACAGGGTATACCGGGGAGCTGTTTTTT	CASSLGGTGYTGELFF
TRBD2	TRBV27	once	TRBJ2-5	TGTGCCAGCGGGGGACTAGCGGGAAAAGAGACCCAGTACTTC	CASGGLAGKETQYF
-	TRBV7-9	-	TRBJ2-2	TGTGCCAGCGGACAGTGGGACACCGGGGAGCTGTTTTTT	CASGQWDTGELFF
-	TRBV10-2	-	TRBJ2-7	TGCGCCAGCAGCCAGGGCTACTACCCCTACGAGCAGTACTTC	CASSQGYYPYEQYF
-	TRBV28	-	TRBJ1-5	TGTGCCAGCAGTCTCGGTCTTCGCAATCAGCCCCAGCATTTT	CASSLGLRNQPQHF
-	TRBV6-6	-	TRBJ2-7	TGTGCCAGCAGTTACTCGAATCTCGAGCAGTACTTC	CASSYSNLEQYF
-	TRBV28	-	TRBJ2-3	TGTGCCAGCAGTTCCGACCCCGTCGCAGATACGCAGTATTTT	CASSSDPVADTQYF
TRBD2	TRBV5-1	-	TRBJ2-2	TGCGCCAGCAGCTTAGGACTAGCGCCTAACACCGGGGAGCTGTTTTTT	CASSLGLAPNTGELFF
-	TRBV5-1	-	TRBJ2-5	TGCGCCAGCAGCGAGATCAGGGGTTTTGATCTCCAAGAGACCCAGTACTTC	CASSEIRGFDLQETQYF